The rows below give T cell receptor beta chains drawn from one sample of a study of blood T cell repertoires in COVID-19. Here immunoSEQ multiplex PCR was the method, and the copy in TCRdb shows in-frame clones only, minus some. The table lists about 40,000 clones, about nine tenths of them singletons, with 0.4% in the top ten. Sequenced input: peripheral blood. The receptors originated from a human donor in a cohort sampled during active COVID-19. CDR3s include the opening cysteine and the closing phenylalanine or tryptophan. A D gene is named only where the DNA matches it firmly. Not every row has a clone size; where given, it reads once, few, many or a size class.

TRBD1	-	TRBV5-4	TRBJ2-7	TGTGCCAGCAGTTCTCGACAGGGCAGCGACGAGCAGTACTTC	CASSSRQGSDEQYF
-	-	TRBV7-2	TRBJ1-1	TGTGCCAGCAGCTTACCGGGATTAAACGCTTTCTTT	CASSLPGLNAFF
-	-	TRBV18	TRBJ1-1	TGTGCCAGCTCACCAGAGAGAGGGAACACTGAAGCTTTCTTT	CASSPERGNTEAFF
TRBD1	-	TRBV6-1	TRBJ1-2	TGTGCCAGCAGTGAATTCGACAGGGGGCTTTTGGGCTATGGCTACACCTTC	CASSEFDRGLLGYGYTF
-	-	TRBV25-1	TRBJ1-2	TGTGCCAGCAGTGACGTTGACGGCTCGAGGGCTAACTATGGCTACACCTTC	CASSDVDGSRANYGYTF
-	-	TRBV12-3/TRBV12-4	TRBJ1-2	TGTGCCAGCAGTTTATCCGCTAACTATGGCTACACCTTC	CASSLSANYGYTF
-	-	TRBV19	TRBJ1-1	TGTGCCAGTAAAGTTCGGGCTGAAGCTTTCTTT	CASKVRAEAFF
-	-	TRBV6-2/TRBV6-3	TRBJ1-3	TGTGCCAGCAGTTACTTTTGGAGGTCTGGAAACACCATATATTTT	CASSYFWRSGNTIYF
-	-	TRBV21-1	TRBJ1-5	TGTGCCAGTCCAGGGATCAATCAGCCCCAGCATTTT	CASPGINQPQHF
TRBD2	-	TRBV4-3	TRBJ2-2	TGCGCCAGCAGCCAAAGGGGGACTAGCTTTGTCCCCGGGGAGCTGTTTTTT	CASSQRGTSFVPGELFF
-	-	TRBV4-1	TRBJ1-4	TGCGCCAGCAGCCAAGGCCCGACACCTAATGAAAAACTGTTTTTT	CASSQGPTPNEKLFF
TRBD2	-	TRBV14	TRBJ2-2	TGTGCCAGCAGTCCCACAAGCGGGGGGCCATACACCGGGGAGCTGTTTTTT	CASSPTSGGPYTGELFF
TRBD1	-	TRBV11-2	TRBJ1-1	TGTGCCAGCAGCCTTAGCCGGTTCGGACAGGGTGGCACTGAAGCTTTCTTT	CASSLSRFGQGGTEAFF
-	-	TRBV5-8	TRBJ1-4	TGTGCCAGCAGAATTTCAGGAGGATGGGAAAAACTGTTTTTT	CASRISGGWEKLFF
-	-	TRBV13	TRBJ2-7	TGTGCCAGCAGCTTAATCAGGGGCTCAGTAGGAGAGCAGTACTTC	CASSLIRGSVGEQYF
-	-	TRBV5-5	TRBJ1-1	TGTGCCAGCAGCCACGACATGGGCACTGAAGCTTTCTTT	CASSHDMGTEAFF
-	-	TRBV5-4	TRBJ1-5	TGTGCCAGCAGCCAGGGTCAGAATCAGCCCCAGCATTTT	CASSQGQNQPQHF
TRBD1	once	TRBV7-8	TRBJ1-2	TGTGCCAGCAGCTTACCCGGGACAGGGATCGGCTACACCTTC	CASSLPGTGIGYTF
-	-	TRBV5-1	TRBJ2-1	TGCGCCAGCAGCCCCGGGAATGAGCAGTTCTTC	CASSPGNEQFF
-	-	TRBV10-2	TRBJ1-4	TGCGCCAGCAGTGAGTCAGAAGGAGGTGAAAAACTGTTTTTT	CASSESEGGEKLFF
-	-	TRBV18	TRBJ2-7	TGTGCCAGCTCACCGGGGCGGGGCCACCCCTACGAGCAGTACTTC	CASSPGRGHPYEQYF
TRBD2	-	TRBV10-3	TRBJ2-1	TGTGCCATTACCTCGGGGACTAGCAGTAGAAATGAGCAGTTCTTC	CAITSGTSSRNEQFF
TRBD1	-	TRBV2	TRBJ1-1	TGTGCCAAGAGACAGGGTTCTTCGAACACTGAAGCTTTCTTT	CAKRQGSSNTEAFF
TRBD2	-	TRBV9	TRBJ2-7	TGTGCCAGCAGCTCTAGCGGGGATCGTTCCTACGAGCAGTACTTC	CASSSSGDRSYEQYF
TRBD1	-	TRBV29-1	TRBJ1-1	TGCAGCGCGGGACAGTCTGAAGCTTTCTTT	CSAGQSEAFF
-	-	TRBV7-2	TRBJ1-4	TGTGCCAGCAGCTTGGGGGGTCGGGGGAAATGGCATGAAAAACTGTTTTTT	CASSLGGRGKWHEKLFF
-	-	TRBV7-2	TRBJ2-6	TGTGCCAGCAGCTCCAGGGCCTTTTCCTCTGGGGCCAACGTCCTGACTTTC	CASSSRAFSSGANVLTF
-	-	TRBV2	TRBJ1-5	TGTGCCAGCAGTGATAACGGACAAGAGCAGCCCCAGCATTTT	CASSDNGQEQPQHF